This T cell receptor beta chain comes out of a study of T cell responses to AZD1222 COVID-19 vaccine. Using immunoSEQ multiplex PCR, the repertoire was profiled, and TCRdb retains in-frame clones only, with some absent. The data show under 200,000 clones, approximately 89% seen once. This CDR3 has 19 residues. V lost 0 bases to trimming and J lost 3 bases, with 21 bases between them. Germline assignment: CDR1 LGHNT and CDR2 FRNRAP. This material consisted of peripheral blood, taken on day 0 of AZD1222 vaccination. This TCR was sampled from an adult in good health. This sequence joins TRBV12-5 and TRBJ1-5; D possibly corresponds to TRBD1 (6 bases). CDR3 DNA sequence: TGTGCTAGTGGTTTGGTTCCCCGGGACAAGGGCAGGGTCAATCAGCCCCAGCATTTT. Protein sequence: CASGLVPRDKGRVNQPQHF.